The next 24 T cell receptor beta chains were all read from a single sample in a study of regulatory T cells in long-lasting Graves disease. The time point denotes: newly diagnosed GD, antithyroid drugs for less than 3 months. PBMCs were the source of the RNA used for TCR sequencing. Building the TCR beta libraries relied on iRepertoire HTBI primers, and CDR3 regions underwent Arm-PCR. Each CDR3 protein gets one entry after TCRdb re-called the multiplex PCR reads with MiXCR. This sample has over 350,000 distinct CDR3 sequences, with about 15% found just once. The data also belong to a second study, concerning T cells in Graves' hyperthyroidism and ophthalmopathy.

Sequences were derived from peripheral blood mononuclear cells (PBMCs), sampled at new diagnosis, from a patient treated with antithyroid drugs. These receptors all stem from a woman aged 35 to 49 with Graves disease.

This clonotype was seen many times. The rearrangement joins TRBV2 to TRBJ2-5; 7 nucleotides align to TRBD1. V shed 7 bases, J shed 1 base, and the junction held 3 bases outside the gene matches. This CDR3 has 13 amino acids. The germline V gene has CDR1 SNHLY and CDR2 FYNNEI. The CDR3 spells CASNNRGQETQYF. The DNA for the CDR3 is TGTGCCAGCAACAACAGGGGCCAAGAGACCCAGTACTTC.

Only a few counts were recorded for this clonotype. This chain connects TRBV30 to TRBJ2-3; no definite D call. Trimming shortened V by 8 bases and J by 4 bases, and 13 bases separated the two germline ends. Germline loops: CDR1 GTSNPN, CDR2 SVGIG (reference sequence). The CDR3 has 12 amino acids. CDR3 sequence: CALAVGSDTQYF. CDR3 sequence (DNA): TGTGCCCTTGCGGTAGGCTCAGATACGCAGTATTTT. Full variable domain (rest looked up from reference TRBV30 and TRBJ2-3): SQTIHQWPATLVQPVGSPLSLECTVEGTSNPNLYWYRQAAGRGLQLLFYSVGIGQISSEVPQNLSASRPQDRQFILSSKKLLLSDSGFYLCALAVGSDTQYFGPGTRLTVL.

V is TRBV20-1 and J is TRBJ2-1; the D gene is possibly TRBD2 (5 bases). The CDR3 contains 14 residues. Germline V gene data show CDR1 as DFQATT and CDR2 as SNEGSKA (reference sequence). The V gene lost 6 bases and the J gene lost 0 bases, with 12 bases spanning the gap. CDR3 sequence reads: CSALSGISYNEQFF. CDR3 sequence (DNA): TGCAGTGCCTTAAGCGGAATCTCCTACAATGAGCAGTTCTTC.

This chain connects TRBV28 to TRBJ2-7; D not resolved. Between the trimmed V and J ends, which lost 5 bases and 3 bases, there was a span of 11 bases. Germline values: CDR1 MDHEN, CDR2 SYDVKM. This CDR3 comprises 13 residues. The CDR3 DNA reads as TGTGCCAGCAGTAGGGCTCACAACTACGAGCAGTACTTC. Its translation is CASSRAHNYEQYF.

As for this clonotype: Possible read error: a much larger clone is one base away. The rearrangement uses TRBV12-3 or TRBV12-4 and TRBJ2-3, with 10 nucleotides matching TRBD1. The J segment lost 6 bases and the V segment lost 6 bases, leaving 9 bases of the junction unmatched. The length of the CDR3 is 15 residues. DNA for the CDR3: TGTGCCAGCAGCGCAAGGGACAGGGGTGTGGATACGCAGTATTTT. Translated: CASSARDRGVDTQYF.

At least ten counts were recorded for this clonotype. The chain carries TRBV20-1 and TRBJ2-2; no definite D call. Germline loops: CDR1 DFQATT, CDR2 SNEGSKA (reference sequence). Trimming removed 5 bases at V and 0 bases at J, with 13 bases between. CDR3 length equals 15 residues. The DNA of the CDR3 is TGCAGTGCTCCCCGCCGGTCAGCGAACACCGGGGAGCTGTTTTTT. It specifies CSAPRRSANTGELFF.

This clonotype was picked up many times. The chain links TRBV20-1 to TRBJ2-3; D is uncertain. The CDR3 has 14 residues. Germline loops: CDR1 DFQATT, CDR2 SNEGSKA (reference sequence). Between the trimmed V and J ends, which lost 1 base and 2 bases, there was a span of 10 bases. The CDR3 spells CSARVRAATDTQYF. The CDR3 DNA reads TGCAGTGCTAGAGTCCGGGCGGCCACAGATACGCAGTATTTT.

This clonotype was counted at least ten times. CDR3 loop: CASSPNAPEGGDEQFF. The CDR3 nucleotides are TGTGCCAGCAGCCCTAACGCTCCGGAGGGGGGAGATGAGCAGTTCTTC. The chain combines TRBV3-1 with TRBJ2-5, with D perhaps assigned TRBD1 or TRBD2 (6 bases each). The assigned J gene may be wrong: the sequence end matches TRBJ2-1 better. Germline V lookup: CDR1 LGHDT, CDR2 YNNKEL (reference sequence). The CDR3 has 16 amino acids.

The table lists this clonotype with many counts. The gene calls are TRBV20-1 and TRBJ2-7, with 8 bases identical to TRBD2. Per germline, CDR1 DFQATT and CDR2 SNEGSKA (reference sequence). V lost 5 bases, J lost 4 bases, and 7 bases stayed unmatched. The CDR3 runs 13 residues. CDR3 sequence (DNA): TGCAGTGCTGCGATAGCGGGATGGTACGAGCAGTACTTC. It codes for CSAAIAGWYEQYF.

At least ten counts were recorded for this clonotype. V is TRBV28 and J is TRBJ2-1; D is unclear. This CDR3 spans 11 amino acids. CDR1 is MDHEN and CDR2 is SYDVKM in the germline V gene. Trimming shortened V by 6 bases and J by 6 bases, and 6 bases separated the two germline ends. The CDR3 DNA sequence: TGTGCCAGCAGGGCCCTCAATGAGCAGTTCTTC. Translation: CASRALNEQFF. Full variable domain (rest looked up from reference TRBV28 and TRBJ2-1): DVKVTQSSRYLVKRTGEKVFLECVQDMDHENMFWYRQDPGLGLRLIYFSYDVKMKEKGDIPEGYSVSREKKERFSLILESASTNQTSMYLCASRALNEQFFGPGTRLTVL.

This clonotype was detected only a few times. The chain has TRBV9 and TRBJ1-2; D unresolved. CDR3 length: 14 amino acids. The germline gives CDR1 SGDLS, CDR2 YYNGEE. V was cut by 0 bases and J by 6 bases, with 12 bases left in between. The CDR3 region has the DNA TGTGCCAGCAGCGTAGCTACGACATGGAATGGCTACACCTTC. Translating gives CASSVATTWNGYTF.

The chain uses TRBV6-5 and TRBJ2-1, with D possibly being TRBD2 (6 bases). In germline, CDR1 is MNHEY, CDR2 SVGAGI. Trimming took off 4 bases at V and 7 bases at J, with 14 bases between the two ends. The CDR3 sequence is 14 residues long. The CDR3 spells CASSSTGSDNEQFF. Written as DNA, the CDR3 is TGTGCCAGCAGTTCTACCGGGAGTGATAATGAGCAGTTCTTC.

This clonotype has only a few counts. The V gene is TRBV12-3 or TRBV12-4, the J gene TRBJ1-1, with D tentatively TRBD1 (6 bases). This CDR3 has 14 amino acids. Trimming pared 5 bases from V and 0 bases from J, leaving 10 bases between. CDR3: CASSPGHMNTEAFF. CDR3 DNA sequence: TGTGCCAGCAGTCCGGGACACATGAACACTGAAGCTTTCTTT.

Ten or more counts support this clonotype. This chain joins TRBV19 and TRBJ2-5; possible D gene TRBD1, 6 bases. The length of the CDR3 is 19 residues. CDR1 and CDR2 (germline): LNHDA, SQIVND (reference sequence). V lost 4 bases to trimming and J lost 2 bases, with 26 bases between them. CDR3 in amino acids: CASSTDSDGLPKDQETQYF. The DNA for the CDR3 is TGTGCCAGTAGTACGGACAGCGACGGGCTCCCCAAAGATCAAGAGACCCAGTACTTC.

This clonotype was recorded at least ten times. This chain links TRBV28 with TRBJ2-2, with D maybe TRBD1 (6 bases). The ends were cut back, 7 bases at V and 1 base at J, with 16 bases in the middle. Germline CDR1 is MDHEN and CDR2 is SYDVKM. The CDR3 extends over 16 amino acids. The CDR3 DNA reads as TGTGCCAGCACCCAGGGGCAGAACGTGAACACCGGGGAGCTGTTTTTT. Encoded protein: CASTQGQNVNTGELFF.

The chain recombines TRBV12-3 or TRBV12-4 with TRBJ2-5, with D tentatively TRBD2 (5 bases). Trimming took off 6 bases at V and 5 bases at J, with 16 bases between the two ends. This CDR3 has 14 residues. CDR3 region: CASRALGGAETQYF. CDR3 DNA sequence: TGTGCCAGCAGGGCCCTCGGAGGTGCGGAGACCCAGTACTTC.

This clonotype was counted only a few times. This chain connects TRBV18 to TRBJ2-7, with TRBD2 matching over 13 bases. The ends lost 3 bases at V and 6 bases at J; junction bases unmatched: 8. The length of the CDR3 is 16 residues. Looked up from germline, CDR1 is KGHSH and CDR2 is LQKENI. CDR3 coding DNA: TGTGCCAGCTCACCCCCCGGACTAGCGGGAGCCGGCGAGCAGTACTTC. Protein product: CASSPPGLAGAGEQYF.

Ten or more counts support this clonotype. V is TRBV11-2 and J is TRBJ2-7; 8 bases fit TRBD1. V dropped 5 bases and J dropped 3; count of bases not matched to a gene: 6. Looked up from germline, CDR1 is SGHAT and CDR2 is FQNNGV. CDR3 length equals 14 residues. CDR3 sequence (DNA): TGTGCCAGCAGCCAGACAGGGGTCGACTACGAGCAGTACTTC. Translating gives CASSQTGVDYEQYF.

V usage is TRBV29-1 and J usage is TRBJ2-7; possible D gene TRBD2, 6 bases. This CDR3 comprises 13 residues. With 3 bases removed from V and 6 bases from J, the gap between germline ends came to 15 bases. Germline CDR1 SQVTM, CDR2 ANQGSEA. CDR3 nucleotide sequence: TGCAGCGTTGACCCAGGAGGGAGGAGCGAGCAGTACTTC. It codes for CSVDPGGRSEQYF.

The rearrangement links TRBV28 to TRBJ2-7; 8 bases match TRBD1. This CDR3 region has 14 residues. Trimming at V came to 5 bases and at J to 3 bases, leaving 6 bases not matched to a gene. CDR1 MDHEN and CDR2 SYDVKM come from the germline V gene. Written as DNA, the CDR3 is TGTGCCAGCAGTCCGACAGGGGTGAACTACGAGCAGTACTTC. Translated, it gives CASSPTGVNYEQYF.

At least ten counts were recorded for this clonotype. The chain combines TRBV7-9 with TRBJ1-6, with a weak D call TRBD1 (6 bases). The CDR3 is made up of 14 amino acids. V lost 6 bases to trimming and J lost 6 bases, with 12 bases between them. Germline CDR1 reads SEHNR; CDR2 reads FQNEAQ (reference sequence). CDR3: CASSSQGSNSPLHF. CDR3 in DNA: TGTGCCAGCAGTTCGCAGGGGAGTAATTCACCCCTCCACTTT.

V is TRBV4-2 and J is TRBJ2-7, with D possibly matching TRBD1 (7 bases). V was clipped by 4 bases and J by 2 bases, with 21 bases between them. CDR1 is LGHNA, CDR2 YNFKEQ, per germline. This CDR3 is built from 17 residues. The CDR3 coding sequence is TGTGCCAGCAGCCGTGGGACAGCCGGGACTGGGACCTACGAGCAGTACTTC. It encodes CASSRGTAGTGTYEQYF.

Many counts were recorded for this clonotype. J is TRBJ2-1 and V is TRBV30, with 7 bases aligning to TRBD1. The trim removed 4 bases at V and 8 bases at J, leaving 11 bases unmatched. Germline CDR1 and CDR2: GTSNPN and SVGIG (reference sequence). The CDR3 has 14 amino acids. CDR3 sequence: CAWTPTGSGHEQFF. The CDR3 region has the DNA TGTGCCTGGACCCCGACAGGGAGTGGGCATGAGCAGTTCTTC.

This clonotype was observed at least ten times. The chain couples TRBV2 to TRBJ2-5; the D gene is possibly TRBD1 (5 bases). This CDR3 is 12 amino acids long. The ends were cut back, 7 bases at V and 2 bases at J, with 8 bases in the middle. The V gene's germline CDR1 is SNHLY and CDR2 FYNNEI. The CDR3 DNA reads TGTGCCAGCAAAAGGGGTCAAGAGACCCAGTACTTC. Translating gives CASKRGQETQYF.